A selection of T cell receptor beta chains follows, all from one sample in a study of response to subunit inactivated influenza vaccine. Each CDR3 protein is one row after TCRdb ran MiXCR on the RT-PCR reads. The table records 650,000 or so distinct CDR3 sequences, 12% to 15% of them present only once. This specimen was PBMCs from blood, taken approximately 15 days before vaccination. These receptors all come from a man aged 50-60 years who received an inactivated influenza vaccine. Both conserved end residues are part of each CDR3. A D gene is named only where the DNA matches it firmly. The size field is filled for only some rows; it gives once, few, many or a size class.

j_call: TRBJ2-3
v_call: TRBV11-2
d_call: TRBD2
clone_size: many
cdr3_nt: TGTGCCAGCAGCCCTAGGTTTAGGCTAGCGGGGAGCACAGATACGCAGTATTTT
cdr3_aa: CASSPRFRLAGSTDTQYF

j_call: TRBJ1-1
v_call: TRBV10-3
d_call: .
clone_size: few
cdr3_nt: TGTGCCGGGGGGGGGAAAGTAGGTGAAGCTTTCTTT
cdr3_aa: CAGGGKVGEAFF

j_call: TRBJ1-1
v_call: TRBV12-3/TRBV12-4
d_call: .
clone_size: few
cdr3_nt: TGTGCCAGCAGTTTACGGTTGGGGATCACTGAAGCTTTCTTT
cdr3_aa: CASSLRLGITEAFF

j_call: TRBJ1-4
v_call: TRBV7-9
d_call: .
clone_size: .
cdr3_nt: TGTGCCAGCAGCACACAGGGTTGGTCTAATGAAAAACTGTTTTTT
cdr3_aa: CASSTQGWSNEKLFF

j_call: TRBJ1-1
v_call: TRBV20-1
d_call: .
clone_size: once
cdr3_nt: TGCAGTGCTAGGGAACAGGAAGTCACTGAAGCTTTCTTT
cdr3_aa: CSAREQEVTEAFF

j_call: TRBJ1-3
v_call: TRBV12-3/TRBV12-4
d_call: TRBD1
clone_size: few
cdr3_nt: TGTGCCAGCAGCTCGGGACAGGGGTCTGGAAACACCATATATTTT
cdr3_aa: CASSSGQGSGNTIYF

j_call: TRBJ2-2
v_call: TRBV2
d_call: TRBD2
clone_size: few
cdr3_nt: TGTGCCAGCAGAGGATTTTCGGGGAGGGCCTCCGGGGAGCTGTTTTTT
cdr3_aa: CASRGFSGRASGELFF

j_call: TRBJ1-1
v_call: TRBV2
d_call: TRBD1
clone_size: few
cdr3_nt: TGTGCCAGCCGGACAGGGGATACGTTGAACACTGAAGCTTTCTTT
cdr3_aa: CASRTGDTLNTEAFF

j_call: TRBJ2-7
v_call: TRBV7-2
d_call: TRBD1
clone_size: .
cdr3_nt: TGTGCCAGCAGCCGAAGGACAGGTGGGTCCTACGAGCAGTACTTC
cdr3_aa: CASSRRTGGSYEQYF

j_call: TRBJ2-3
v_call: TRBV11-2
d_call: .
clone_size: .
cdr3_nt: TGTGCCAGCAGCTCCCCCCCTGCGGGAATTAGCACAGATACGCAGTATTTT
cdr3_aa: CASSSPPAGISTDTQYF

j_call: TRBJ2-1
v_call: TRBV20-1
d_call: .
clone_size: .
cdr3_nt: .
cdr3_aa: CSAGGAFGPGNEQFF

j_call: TRBJ1-4
v_call: TRBV20-1
d_call: TRBD1
clone_size: .
cdr3_nt: TGCAGTGCTAGGCCGACAGGGGATGGGGAAAAACTGTTTTTT
cdr3_aa: CSARPTGDGEKLFF

j_call: TRBJ1-1
v_call: TRBV11-2
d_call: TRBD1
clone_size: medium-sized
cdr3_nt: TGTGCCAGCAGCCCAACGGGACAGGGGTCCACTGAAGCTTTCTTT
cdr3_aa: CASSPTGQGSTEAFF

j_call: TRBJ2-7
v_call: TRBV14
d_call: TRBD2
clone_size: few
cdr3_nt: TGTGCCAGCAGCCACACTAGCGGGAGGATCTCCTACGAGCAGTACTTC
cdr3_aa: CASSHTSGRISYEQYF

j_call: TRBJ2-5
v_call: TRBV11-2
d_call: TRBD2
clone_size: .
cdr3_nt: TGTGCCAGCAGCTTGACTAGCAAATGGCAAGAGACCCAGTACTTC
cdr3_aa: CASSLTSKWQETQYF

j_call: TRBJ1-3
v_call: TRBV5-6
d_call: .
clone_size: few
cdr3_nt: TGTGCCAGCAGCTGGAAGCGGACCCGGAACACCATATATTTT
cdr3_aa: CASSWKRTRNTIYF

j_call: TRBJ2-7
v_call: TRBV5-1
d_call: .
clone_size: few
cdr3_nt: TGCGCCAGCAGCTTGTTTGTCGGGGACTACGAGCAGTACTTC
cdr3_aa: CASSLFVGDYEQYF

j_call: TRBJ2-5
v_call: TRBV20-1
d_call: .
clone_size: .
cdr3_nt: TGCAGTGCTAGAGATACCGCAGGGACAGAGACCCAGTACTTC
cdr3_aa: CSARDTAGTETQYF

j_call: TRBJ2-4
v_call: TRBV7-2
d_call: .
clone_size: .
cdr3_nt: TGTGCCAGCAGCCCCGTTCCCGGGTCCTTAGCCAAAAACATTCAGTACTTC
cdr3_aa: CASSPVPGSLAKNIQYF

j_call: TRBJ1-2
v_call: TRBV10-3
d_call: .
clone_size: .
cdr3_nt: TGTGCCACCTCCGCAGGGATTGGTGGCTACACCTTC
cdr3_aa: CATSAGIGGYTF

j_call: TRBJ1-3
v_call: TRBV9
d_call: .
clone_size: few
cdr3_nt: TGTGCCAGCAGCGTACGGCCGTCCTCTGGAAACACCATATATTTT
cdr3_aa: CASSVRPSSGNTIYF

j_call: TRBJ2-1
v_call: TRBV5-1
d_call: TRBD2
clone_size: .
cdr3_nt: TGCGCCAGCAGCAGAAATAGCGGGGGCGCCTACAATGAGCAGTTCTTC
cdr3_aa: CASSRNSGGAYNEQFF

j_call: TRBJ1-1
v_call: TRBV9
d_call: .
clone_size: many
cdr3_nt: TGTGCCAGCAGCGTAGTGAGCGACAGTGAAGCTTTCTTT
cdr3_aa: CASSVVSDSEAFF